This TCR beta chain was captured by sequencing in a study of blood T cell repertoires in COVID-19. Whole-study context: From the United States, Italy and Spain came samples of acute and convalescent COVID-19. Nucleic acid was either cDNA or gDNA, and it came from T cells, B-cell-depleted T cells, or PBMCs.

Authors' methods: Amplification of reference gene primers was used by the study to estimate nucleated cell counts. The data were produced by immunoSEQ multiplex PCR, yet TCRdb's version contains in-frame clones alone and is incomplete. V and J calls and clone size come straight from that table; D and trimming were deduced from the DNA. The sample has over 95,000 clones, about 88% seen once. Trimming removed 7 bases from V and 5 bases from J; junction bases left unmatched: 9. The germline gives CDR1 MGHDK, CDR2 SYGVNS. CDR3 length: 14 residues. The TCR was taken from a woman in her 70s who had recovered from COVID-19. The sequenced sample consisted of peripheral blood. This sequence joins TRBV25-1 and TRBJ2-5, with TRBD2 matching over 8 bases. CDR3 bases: TGTGCCAGCACCGACTCGACGGGGGGGGAGACCCAGTACTTC. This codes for CASTDSTGGETQYF.